The rows below give T cell receptor beta chains drawn from one sample of a study of blood T cell repertoires in COVID-19. Here immunoSEQ multiplex PCR was the method, and the copy in TCRdb shows in-frame clones only, minus some. This repertoire shows roughly 170,000 clones, roughly 80% found once; its top ten account for 15% to 20%. Source material: PBMCs or T cells enriched from blood (not recorded which). The receptors here all came from a woman in her forties or fifties who had recovered from COVID-19. CDR3s include the opening cysteine and the closing phenylalanine or tryptophan. Fields, in order: clone size, D gene, J gene, V gene, CDR3 protein, CDR3 DNA. A D gene is named only where the DNA matches it firmly. Clone size is not always given. Where it is, it says once, few, many or a class for expanded clones.

clone_size: .
d_call: TRBD2
j_call: TRBJ2-7
v_call: TRBV7-6
cdr3_aa: CASSPGTSERSYEQYF
cdr3_nt: TGTGCCAGCAGCCCCGGGACTAGCGAACGCTCCTACGAGCAGTACTTC

clone_size: .
d_call: TRBD1
j_call: TRBJ2-2
v_call: TRBV10-3
cdr3_aa: CAIRGTGQMNTGELFF
cdr3_nt: TGTGCCATCAGGGGGACGGGACAGATGAACACCGGGGAGCTGTTTTTT

clone_size: .
d_call: .
j_call: TRBJ2-7
v_call: TRBV28
cdr3_aa: CASSPFSVTVIYEQYF
cdr3_nt: TGTGCCAGCAGTCCCTTTTCCGTGACAGTCATTTACGAGCAGTACTTC

clone_size: .
d_call: .
j_call: TRBJ1-1
v_call: TRBV7-2
cdr3_aa: CASSPRSANTEAFF
cdr3_nt: TGTGCCAGCAGCCCCAGGTCAGCGAACACTGAAGCTTTCTTT

clone_size: .
d_call: TRBD1
j_call: TRBJ2-5
v_call: TRBV7-2
cdr3_aa: CASSRRQGGSGETQYF
cdr3_nt: TGTGCCAGCAGCCGCCGACAGGGTGGGTCTGGAGAGACCCAGTACTTC

clone_size: .
d_call: .
j_call: TRBJ2-3
v_call: TRBV27
cdr3_aa: CASSLGGPPDTQYF
cdr3_nt: TGTGCCAGCAGTTTAGGTGGCCCCCCAGATACGCAGTATTTT

clone_size: .
d_call: .
j_call: TRBJ1-6
v_call: TRBV5-5
cdr3_aa: CASRQDHNSPLHF
cdr3_nt: TGTGCCAGCAGACAGGACCATAATTCACCCCTCCACTTT

clone_size: .
d_call: .
j_call: TRBJ2-3
v_call: TRBV24-1
cdr3_aa: CATSDPSGRSTDTQYF
cdr3_nt: TGTGCCACCAGTGATCCGTCGGGTAGAAGCACAGATACGCAGTATTTT

clone_size: once
d_call: TRBD2
j_call: TRBJ2-7
v_call: TRBV11-2
cdr3_aa: CASSLTEGTSGKYEQYF
cdr3_nt: TGTGCCAGCAGCTTAACAGAGGGGACTAGCGGGAAATACGAGCAGTACTTC

clone_size: .
d_call: .
j_call: TRBJ1-3
v_call: TRBV5-5
cdr3_aa: CASSLGTVRSGNTIYF
cdr3_nt: TGTGCCAGCAGCTTGGGGACAGTCCGCTCTGGAAACACCATATATTTT

clone_size: .
d_call: .
j_call: TRBJ2-3
v_call: TRBV5-1
cdr3_aa: CASFRAPGGTDTQYF
cdr3_nt: TGCGCCAGTTTCCGGGCCCCGGGGGGCACAGATACGCAGTATTTT

clone_size: few
d_call: .
j_call: TRBJ1-4
v_call: TRBV21-1
cdr3_aa: CASSKGNGSEKLFF
cdr3_nt: TGTGCCAGCAGCAAAGGAAACGGTTCTGAAAAACTGTTTTTT

clone_size: few
d_call: .
j_call: TRBJ2-3
v_call: TRBV5-4
cdr3_aa: CASSPSRGNTDTQYF
cdr3_nt: TGTGCCAGCAGTCCCTCACGGGGGAACACAGATACGCAGTATTTT

clone_size: .
d_call: TRBD1
j_call: TRBJ1-5
v_call: TRBV3-1/TRBV3-2
cdr3_aa: CASSQGGQLDNQPQHF
cdr3_nt: TGTGCCAGCAGCCAAGGGGGACAGTTGGACAATCAGCCCCAGCATTTT

clone_size: .
d_call: TRBD1
j_call: TRBJ2-5
v_call: TRBV28
cdr3_aa: CASSSGGQGAETQYF
cdr3_nt: TGTGCCAGCAGTTCGGGGGGACAGGGGGCTGAGACCCAGTACTTC

clone_size: once
d_call: .
j_call: TRBJ2-4
v_call: TRBV14
cdr3_aa: CASSQARAPAGIQYF
cdr3_nt: TGTGCCAGCAGCCAAGCCCGAGCCCCGGCGGGCATTCAGTACTTC

clone_size: .
d_call: .
j_call: TRBJ2-2
v_call: TRBV21-1
cdr3_aa: CASSKFSGGANTGELFF
cdr3_nt: TGTGCCAGCAGCAAATTTAGCGGGGGTGCGAACACCGGGGAGCTGTTTTTT

clone_size: few
d_call: TRBD2
j_call: TRBJ2-1
v_call: TRBV4-2
cdr3_aa: CASSQDMTSGRADEQFF
cdr3_nt: TGTGCCAGCAGCCAAGATATGACTAGCGGGAGAGCGGATGAGCAGTTCTTC

clone_size: medium-sized
d_call: TRBD1
j_call: TRBJ1-2
v_call: TRBV27
cdr3_aa: CASKPGQGQGGYTF
cdr3_nt: TGTGCCAGCAAGCCGGGACAGGGGCAGGGTGGCTACACCTTC